The 32 T cell receptor beta chains reported below all come from one sample, sequenced in a study of cytotoxic CD8 clonotypes in ibrutinib-treated CLL. Libraries were prepared by immunoSEQ multiplex PCR; TCRdb keeps only in-frame clonotypes and omits some of them. Among roughly 200,000 clones listed, over 65% were seen once. The input for sequencing was PBMCs, taken after 12 months of ibrutinib treatment. The source of these receptors is a human donor with chronic lymphocytic leukemia.

This sequence joins TRBV14 and TRBJ1-1; 7 bases are shared with TRBD1. The CDR3 runs to 14 residues. Trimming removed 2 bases from V and 7 bases from J; junction bases left unmatched: 7. CDR1 and CDR2 (germline): SGHDN, FVKESK. In nucleotides, the CDR3 is TGTGCCAGCAGCCAATTCACAGGGGCGGTTGAAGCTTTCTTT. Translation gives CASSQFTGAVEAFF.

The chain recombines TRBV6-5 with TRBJ2-7; TRBD1 matches at 8 bases. The CDR3 is 16 amino acids. CDR1 and CDR2 from the germline V gene are MNHEY and SVGAGI. V lost 4 bases to trimming and J lost 7 bases; unmatched junction nucleotides: 15. Written as DNA, the CDR3 is TGTGCCAGCAGTTCTCCCCCAGACAGGGGAAGGGGGGAGCAGTACTTC. Amino acids: CASSSPPDRGRGEQYF.

The V and J genes are TRBV10-3 and TRBJ2-3, with TRBD2 matching over 10 bases. Germline CDR1 reads ENHRY; CDR2 reads SYGVKD. Trimming at V came to 5 bases and at J to 7 bases, leaving 6 bases not matched to a gene. The CDR3 contains 14 residues. In nucleotides, the CDR3 is TGTGCCATCAGTATCAGCGGGAGGGAAAATACGCAGTATTTT. It encodes CAISISGRENTQYF.

This chain links TRBV9 with TRBJ1-2, with D unclear. With 6 bases removed from V and 4 bases from J, the gap between germline ends came to 4 bases. CDR1 and CDR2 (germline): SGDLS, YYNGEE. The CDR3 spans 10 residues. The CDR3 sequence is CASTLYGYTF. The CDR3 coding sequence is TGTGCCAGCACCCTCTATGGCTACACCTTC.

The genes are TRBV4-2 and TRBJ2-3, with D hard to call. The CDR3 sequence is 15 residues long. V was pared by 1 base and J by 1 base, with 9 bases between. CDR1 and CDR2 from the germline V gene are LGHNA and YNFKEQ. CDR3 protein: CASSQGQAGTDTQYF. CDR3 sequence (DNA): TGTGCCAGCAGCCAAGGTCAGGCGGGCACAGATACGCAGTATTTT.

The chain has TRBV2 and TRBJ1-1; D is ambiguous. V gave up 6 bases and J gave up 0 bases, with 2 bases separating them. Looked up from germline, CDR1 is SNHLY and CDR2 is FYNNEI. This CDR3 is 11 amino acids long. The CDR3 sequence: CASRVNTEAFF. CDR3 DNA sequence: TGTGCCAGCAGGGTGAACACTGAAGCTTTCTTT.

The chain combines TRBV5-3 with TRBJ2-2; 9 bases map to TRBD1. TRBV5-3 is recorded as an ORF, its role being uncertain. V lost 2 bases to trimming and J lost 6 bases; unmatched junction nucleotides: 5. This CDR3 contains 15 residues. Here the CDR3 DNA reads TGTGCCAGAAGCTTCAGGGGACAGGGACCCGGGGAGCTGTTTTTT. This gives the protein CARSFRGQGPGELFF.

The chain employs TRBV30 and TRBJ2-7; 8 nucleotides match TRBD1. The junction had 12 bases not matched to a gene; V was cut back by 3 bases and J by 5 bases. The CDR3 has 15 residues. Germline-derived CDR1 and CDR2 are GTSNPN and SVGIG (reference sequence). The DNA of the CDR3 is TGTGCCTGGAGGGCCCTCGGACAGGGATTGGACGAGCAGTACTTC. This sequence encodes CAWRALGQGLDEQYF.

Concerning this clone: The sample carries other DNA sequences with the same CDR3. This rearrangement joins TRBV6-5 to TRBJ2-6, with 7 bases matching TRBD1. V dropped 6 bases and J dropped 2; count of bases not matched to a gene: 4. Germline CDR1 MNHEY, CDR2 SVGAGI. This CDR3 has 15 residues. The CDR3 DNA is TGTGCCAGCAGCAACGACAGGGCTGGGGCCAACGTCCTGACTTTC. Protein: CASSNDRAGANVLTF.

The rearrangement joins TRBV4-1 to TRBJ1-2; TRBD1 matches at 12 bases. CDR1 MGHRA and CDR2 YSYEKL come from the germline V gene. V shed 0 bases and J 8 bases; nucleotides not matched to a gene: 4. This CDR3 region has 15 residues. The CDR3 nucleotides are TGCGCCAGCAGCCAAGAGGGACAGGGGGCGCGAGGCTACACCTTC. Its translation: CASSQEGQGARGYTF.

This rearrangement joins TRBV18 to TRBJ1-1, with 7 bases identical to TRBD1. Looked up from germline, CDR1 is KGHSH and CDR2 is LQKENI. The V gene end was trimmed by 7 bases and the J gene end by 8 bases; junction bases not matched to a gene: 13. The CDR3 has 14 residues. This chain's CDR3 is CASFRDRKTSEAFF. The CDR3 DNA reads TGTGCCAGCTTCAGGGACAGAAAAACGTCAGAAGCTTTCTTT.

This chain connects TRBV6-4 to TRBJ1-1, with a tentative D call TRBD1 (5 bases). Germline values: CDR1 MRHNA, CDR2 SNTAGT. This CDR3 is built from 13 residues. The V gene lost 6 bases and the J gene lost 3 bases, with 11 bases spanning the gap. The CDR3 sequence is CASSLNRHTEAFF. The CDR3 region has the DNA TGTGCCAGCAGCCTCAACAGGCACACTGAAGCTTTCTTT.

In this sample, this clone turned up once. The chain combines TRBV11-3 with TRBJ2-3; D not certain. The CDR3 is 12 amino acids. CDR1 SGHNT and CDR2 YENEEA come from the germline V gene. The V and J ends lost 5 bases and 6 bases respectively, with 9 bases between them. The CDR3, as DNA: TGTGCCAGCAGCCAGTTAGGGGATACGCAGTATTTT. This translates into CASSQLGDTQYF.

This clone has a single count. The rearrangement joins TRBV6-6 to TRBJ2-1; unclear D gene. V dropped 5 bases and J dropped 7 bases, with 18 bases sitting between them. The length of the CDR3 is 15 residues. CDR1 and CDR2 from the germline V gene are MNHNY and SVGAGI (reference sequence). The CDR3 DNA is TGTGCCAGCAGTACACGACAAGGGCGGCCAAATGAGCAGTTCTTC. Protein product: CASSTRQGRPNEQFF.

CDR3 protein: CASSQGQGALSGANVLTF. Written as DNA, the CDR3 is TGCGCCAGCAGCCAGGGACAGGGGGCGCTTTCTGGGGCCAACGTCCTGACTTTC. The chain has TRBV4-1 and TRBJ2-6; 12 bases are a match to TRBD1. CDR3 length: 18 amino acids. Trimming took 3 bases from V and 1 from J; bases not matched to a gene: 4. The V gene's germline CDR1 is MGHRA and CDR2 YSYEKL.

This clone was counted once. This CDR3 is CASTSGGSTEAFF. Here the CDR3 DNA reads TGTGCCAGCACCTCCGGGGGATCCACTGAAGCTTTCTTT. The gene calls are TRBV6-5 and TRBJ1-1; D might be TRBD1 (5 bases). This CDR3 comprises 13 residues. Germline CDR1 reads MNHEY; CDR2 reads SVGAGI. Trimming left V 7 bases short and J 4 bases short, with 13 bases between.

J is TRBJ1-1 and V is TRBV4-2, with no clear D. Trimming removed 2 bases at V and 5 bases at J, with 21 bases between. In germline, CDR1 is LGHNA, CDR2 YNFKEQ. The CDR3 has 17 amino acids. This chain's CDR3 is CASSQKKFGEGGTEAFF. The CDR3, as DNA: TGTGCCAGCAGCCAAAAGAAATTCGGGGAAGGAGGAACTGAAGCTTTCTTT.

This clone occurred a few times. The V call is TRBV29-1, the J call TRBJ2-2; D unclear. CDR3 size: 13 residues. Germline assignment: CDR1 SQVTM and CDR2 ANQGSEA. V lost 4 bases to trimming and J lost 7 bases, with 13 bases between them. This CDR3 reads CSVATGFGGELFF. CDR3 nucleotide sequence: TGCAGCGTTGCGACCGGATTTGGCGGGGAGCTGTTTTTT.

V and J are TRBV19 and TRBJ2-2; 10 bases align to TRBD1. The CDR3 is made up of 15 amino acids. From germline, CDR1 is LNHDA and CDR2 SQIVND (reference sequence). V dropped 6 bases and J dropped 5; count of bases not matched to a gene: 6. CDR3 nucleotide sequence: TGTGCCAGTAGACCGGGACAGGGGCGTACCGGGGAGCTGTTTTTT. Protein sequence: CASRPGQGRTGELFF.

The chain combines TRBV6-6 with TRBJ2-3; 8 bases map to TRBD2. V lost 2 bases to trimming and J lost 3 bases; unmatched junction nucleotides: 4. The CDR3 totals 15 residues. Germline assignment: CDR1 MNHNY and CDR2 SVGAGI (reference sequence). The CDR3 region has the DNA TGTGCCAGCAGTTACCGAGGCGGGGGGACAGATACGCAGTATTTT. It translates to CASSYRGGGTDTQYF.

This clone came up many times. The chain has TRBV2 and TRBJ1-5; 10 bases agree with TRBD1. The germline V gene has CDR1 SNHLY and CDR2 FYNNEI. Trimming cost V 9 bases and J 1 base; bases outside gene matches: 9. This CDR3 has 16 amino acids. The CDR3 region is CASNGQGGMSNQPQHF. The CDR3 DNA is TGTGCCAGTAACGGACAGGGGGGGATGAGCAATCAGCCCCAGCATTTT.

The rearrangement uses TRBV7-2 and TRBJ2-1; D not certain. The CDR3 spans 16 residues. Trimming left V 1 base short and J 0 bases short, with 10 bases between. Looked up from germline, CDR1 is SGHTA and CDR2 is FQGNSA. This CDR3 reads CASSLGVVSSYNEQFF. The CDR3 DNA reads as TGTGCCAGCAGCTTAGGTGTCGTCAGCTCCTACAATGAGCAGTTCTTC. The full variable domain, completed using reference TRBV7-2 and TRBJ2-1, is GAGVSQSPSNKVTEKGKDVELRCDPISGHTALYWYRQSLGQGLEFLIYFQGNSAPDKSGLPSDRFSAERTGGSVSTLTIQRTQQEDSAVYLCASSLGVVSSYNEQFFGPGTRLTVL.

The chain joins TRBV11-2 to TRBJ1-2, with a weak D call TRBD1 (6 bases). Germline lookup yields CDR1 SGHAT and CDR2 FQNNGV. The CDR3 sequence is 16 residues long. Trimming removed 1 base from V and 1 base from J, with 13 bases in between. The CDR3 DNA reads TGTGCCAGCAGCTTAGTTGCAGGGGCGATTAACTATGGCTACACCTTC. As protein: CASSLVAGAINYGYTF.

V is TRBV30 and J is TRBJ1-1, with TRBD1 matching 8 bases. The CDR3 is made up of 12 amino acids. From germline, CDR1 is GTSNPN and CDR2 SVGIG (reference sequence). Germline trimming cut 3 bases from V and 5 bases from J; bases unmatched to any gene: 2. The CDR3 DNA is TGTGCCTGGAGGGACAGGGAAACTGAAGCTTTCTTT. Amino acids: CAWRDRETEAFF.

The V and J genes are TRBV5-1 and TRBJ1-2, with D perhaps TRBD1 (5 bases). The CDR3 totals 12 residues. V was clipped by 4 bases and J by 7 bases, with 11 bases between them. CDR1 is SGHRS, CDR2 YFSETQ, per germline. The CDR3 region is CASSPEGVGYTF. The CDR3 nucleotides read TGCGCCAGCAGCCCAGAAGGGGTTGGCTACACCTTC. Full variable domain (outside the CDR3, taken from reference TRBV5-1 and TRBJ1-2): KAGVTQTPRYLIKTRGQQVTLSCSPISGHRSVSWYQQTPGQGLQFLFEYFSETQRNKGNFPGRFSGRQFSNSRSEMNVSTLELGDSALYLCASSPEGVGYTFGSGTRLTVV.

This clone was seen more than once but under ten times. J is TRBJ2-1 and V is TRBV5-1, with 7 nucleotides matching TRBD2. The CDR3 contains 14 residues. J lost 6 bases, V lost 4 bases, and 7 bases had no gene match. CDR1 and CDR2 (germline): SGHRS, YFSETQ. The CDR3 sequence: CASSPPWGGNEQFF. The DNA for the CDR3 is TGCGCCAGCAGCCCGCCATGGGGGGGCAATGAGCAGTTCTTC.

This sequence joins TRBV29-1 and TRBJ1-5, with a possible D match to TRBD1 (5 bases). The germline CDR1 and CDR2 sequences are SQVTM and ANQGSEA. V dropped 4 bases and J dropped 13 bases, with 14 bases sitting between them. The CDR3 sequence is 11 residues long. CDR3 region: CSVVVGAGQHF. CDR3 bases: TGCAGCGTTGTCGTTGGAGCAGGGCAGCATTTT.

The chain combines TRBV9 with TRBJ1-1, with 8 bases fitting TRBD1. Germline V gene data show CDR1 as SGDLS and CDR2 as YYNGEE. The CDR3 has 14 residues. V was pared by 5 bases and J by 4 bases, with 7 bases of the junction left unmatched. CDR3 loop: CASSPRTGFTEAFF. DNA for the CDR3: TGTGCCAGCAGTCCTAGGACAGGGTTCACTGAAGCTTTCTTT.

The chain joins TRBV9 to TRBJ2-1, with 9 bases that match TRBD1. Losses at the gene ends were 3 bases for V and 0 bases for J; bases not matched to a gene: 1. The CDR3 extends over 15 amino acids. The germline CDR1 and CDR2 sequences are SGDLS and YYNGEE. CDR3 sequence: CASSGTGDSYNEQFF. The CDR3 nucleotides read TGTGCCAGCAGCGGGACAGGGGACTCCTACAATGAGCAGTTCTTC.

This chain joins TRBV18 and TRBJ2-1, with D unresolved. CDR1 KGHSH and CDR2 LQKENI come from the germline V gene. Trimming pared 0 bases from V and 4 bases from J, leaving 10 bases between. The CDR3 length is 15 residues. The CDR3 DNA is TGTGCCAGCTCACCACCGACCGGAGCGTACAATGAGCAGTTCTTC. This codes for CASSPPTGAYNEQFF.

In this sample, this clone turned up many times. J is TRBJ1-5 and V is TRBV28; the D is unclear. From germline, CDR1 is MDHEN and CDR2 SYDVKM. V dropped 6 bases and J dropped 4 bases, with 7 bases sitting between them. This CDR3 contains 12 residues. The CDR3 nucleotides read TGTGCCAGCAGACTTCTGAATCAGCCCCAGCATTTT. This codes for CASRLLNQPQHF.

There are a few counts of this clone. This chain connects TRBV2 to TRBJ2-7, with 9 nucleotides matching TRBD2. The germline CDR1 and CDR2 sequences are SNHLY and FYNNEI. The length of the CDR3 is 15 residues. Trimming removed 7 bases from V and 3 bases from J; junction bases left unmatched: 10. CDR3 DNA sequence: TGTGCCAGCACGTTATTGACTAGCGGAGGCTACGAGCAGTACTTC. Its translation: CASTLLTSGGYEQYF.